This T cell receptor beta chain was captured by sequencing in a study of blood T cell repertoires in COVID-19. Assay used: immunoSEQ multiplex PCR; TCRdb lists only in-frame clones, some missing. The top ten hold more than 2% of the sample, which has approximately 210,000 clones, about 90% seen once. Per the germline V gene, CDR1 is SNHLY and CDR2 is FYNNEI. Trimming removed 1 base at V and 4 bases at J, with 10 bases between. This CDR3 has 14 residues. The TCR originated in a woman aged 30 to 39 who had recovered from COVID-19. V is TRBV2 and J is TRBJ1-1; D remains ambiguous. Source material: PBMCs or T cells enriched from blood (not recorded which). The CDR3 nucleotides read TGTGCCAGCAGTGAAGATCTCAGTGTCACTGAAGCTTTCTTT. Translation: CASSEDLSVTEAFF.